These 30 T cell receptor beta chains were all obtained from the same sample, sequenced in a study of T cells in Graves' hyperthyroidism and ophthalmopathy. Regions amplified from RNA transcripts were the TCR beta CDR3 regions. HTBI primers were used for first-round RT-PCR of the TCR CDR3. TCRdb ran MiXCR on the multiplex PCR reads and lists one entry per CDR3 protein. The table has hundreds of thousands of distinct CDR3 sequences, roughly 20% seen once; the top ten hold around a third. Sequencing was performed on blood. These receptors were taken from a man younger than 45 with Graves' ophthalmopathy.

CDR3 sequence (DNA): TGTGCCAGCAGCCGGGACGGAAGCTCTGGGGCCAACGTCCTGACTTTC. Encoded protein: CASSRDGSSGANVLTF. The chain has TRBV6-1 and TRBJ2-6, with D perhaps matching TRBD1 or TRBD2 (5 bases each). CDR3 length: 16 amino acids. Trimming removed 6 bases at V and 0 bases at J, with 12 bases between. Germline V gene sequence: CDR1 MNHNS, CDR2 SASEGT.

A word on this clonotype: A much larger clone differs by one base, so this may be a read error. V usage is TRBV28 and J usage is TRBJ2-7; either TRBD1 or TRBD2 may supply D (5 bases each). Per the germline V gene, CDR1 is MDHEN and CDR2 is SYDVKM. CDR3 length equals 14 residues. Trimming cost V 6 bases and J 4 bases, with 16 bases left between them. Here the CDR3 DNA reads TGTGCCAGCAGGGCGAAAGTGGGGGATTACGAGCAGTACTTC. Translating it yields CASRAKVGDYEQYF.

This clonotype was counted many times. The V call is TRBV28, the J call TRBJ1-2; D gene ambiguous. V was pared by 4 bases and J by 7 bases, with 10 bases between. In germline, CDR1 is MDHEN, CDR2 SYDVKM. The CDR3 is 12 amino acids. The CDR3 nucleotides read TGTGCCAGCAGTTGGACGGCCCTTGGCTACACCTTC. Amino acid sequence: CASSWTALGYTF.

The sample holds many counts of this clonotype. V usage is TRBV18 and J usage is TRBJ2-5; D is unresolved. The ends were cut back, 0 bases at V and 2 bases at J, with 7 bases in the middle. Germline V gene sequence: CDR1 KGHSH, CDR2 LQKENI. The CDR3 is 14 amino acids. This CDR3 reads CASSPPSEQETQYF. The CDR3 DNA reads TGTGCCAGCTCACCACCGTCGGAGCAAGAGACCCAGTACTTC.

V is TRBV20-1 and J is TRBJ2-7; 8 nucleotides line up with TRBD1. V lost 2 bases, J lost 0 bases, and 9 bases stayed unmatched. The CDR3 length is 16 residues. Germline values: CDR1 DFQATT, CDR2 SNEGSKA (reference sequence). CDR3 sequence: CSARNRGTLPSYEQYF. DNA for the CDR3: TGCAGTGCTAGAAACAGGGGGACCTTGCCCTCCTACGAGCAGTACTTC.

This clonotype was counted many times. This sequence joins TRBV27 and TRBJ2-1; D gene uncertain. The CDR3 consists of 14 residues. Trimming removed 4 bases at V and 4 bases at J, with 11 bases between. Per the germline V gene, CDR1 is MNHEY and CDR2 is SMNVEV (reference sequence). The CDR3 DNA sequence: TGTGCCAGCAGTTCAATCGGGCAATACAATGAGCAGTTCTTC. Residues: CASSSIGQYNEQFF.

This clonotype was recorded at least ten times. The chain recombines TRBV12-3 or TRBV12-4 with TRBJ2-7; a possible D gene is TRBD2 (6 bases). Trimming removed 6 bases at V and 5 bases at J, with 20 bases between. The CDR3 length is 15 residues. The CDR3 sequence: CASRIGGIGYDEQYF. DNA for the CDR3: TGTGCCAGCAGAATCGGGGGAATAGGGTACGACGAGCAGTACTTC.

This chain joins TRBV27 and TRBJ2-1; 10 nucleotides align to TRBD2. Germline loops: CDR1 MNHEY, CDR2 SMNVEV (reference sequence). V was pared by 4 bases and J by 6 bases, with 6 bases of the junction left unmatched. This CDR3 contains 15 residues. The CDR3 DNA is TGTGCCAGCAGTTCGGAGCGGGAGGGCCCCAATGAGCAGTTCTTC. Its protein product is CASSSEREGPNEQFF.

The chain uses TRBV12-3 or TRBV12-4 and TRBJ2-5, with D possibly being TRBD1 or TRBD2 (6 bases each). The CDR3 totals 14 residues. Trimming took off 7 bases at V and 1 base at J, with 13 bases between the two ends. The CDR3: CASKGGPPQETQYF. The CDR3 nucleotides read TGTGCCAGCAAAGGGGGGCCCCCCCAAGAGACCCAGTACTTC.

The chain couples TRBV3-1 to TRBJ1-1; 11 positions agree with TRBD1. V lost 3 bases and J lost 5; bases outside the gene matches: 8. CDR1 and CDR2 (germline): LGHDT, YNNKEL (reference sequence). This CDR3 is 16 amino acids long. The CDR3 protein is CASSHRTGGWGTEAFF. DNA of the CDR3: TGTGCCAGCAGCCATAGGACAGGGGGCTGGGGGACTGAAGCTTTCTTT.

This clonotype has just a few counts. The CDR3 sequence is CASSRTDIEQYF. CDR3 DNA: TGTGCCAGCAGTCGGACAGACATCGAGCAGTACTTC. The gene calls are TRBV7-9 and TRBJ2-7, with D possibly TRBD1 on 6 matching bases. Germline values: CDR1 SEHNR, CDR2 FQNEAQ (reference sequence). This CDR3 has 12 amino acids. The ends were cut back, 6 bases at V and 6 bases at J, with 12 bases in the middle.

The chain is built from TRBV28 and TRBJ1-2; D is possibly TRBD1 (6 bases). Deletions cut 1 base from V and 8 bases from J, with 23 bases between. Germline CDR1 reads MDHEN; CDR2 reads SYDVKM. The CDR3 is made up of 17 amino acids. CDR3: CASSLFPSLGGRIGYTF. Here the CDR3 DNA reads TGTGCCAGCAGTTTATTCCCCTCGTTGGGGGGGCGGATCGGCTACACCTTC.

This CDR3 reads CASSLSQGPEQYF. The CDR3 DNA is TGTGCCAGCAGCTTGTCCCAGGGCCCCGAGCAGTACTTC. The rearrangement uses TRBV5-6 and TRBJ2-7; the D gene is possibly TRBD1 (5 bases). Trimming stripped 1 base from V and 6 bases from J, with 11 bases between. This CDR3 spans 13 amino acids. Germline V lookup: CDR1 SGHDT, CDR2 YYEEEE.

This clonotype was recorded at least ten times. The chain combines TRBV5-1 with TRBJ2-1; 8 nucleotides align to TRBD2. CDR1 is SGHRS and CDR2 is YFSETQ in the germline V gene. The CDR3 loop spans 16 amino acids. Unmatched junction bases numbered 5, after V lost 3 bases and J lost 0 bases. CDR3 region: CASSSGGGNSYNEQFF. The CDR3 DNA reads as TGCGCCAGCAGCTCCGGGGGGGGCAACTCCTACAATGAGCAGTTCTTC.

This clonotype has a count of ten or more. This CDR3 reads CASRLLDSGANVLTF. CDR3 sequence (DNA): TGTGCCAGCAGGCTCCTCGACTCTGGGGCCAACGTCCTGACTTTC. The rearrangement links TRBV11-2 to TRBJ2-6, with D hard to call. There are 15 residues in the CDR3. The V end lost 6 bases, the J end lost 0 bases, and 9 bases lay between the germline ends. Germline-derived CDR1 and CDR2 are SGHAT and FQNNGV.

Regarding this clonotype: It may be a read error: a sequence one base away is much more abundant. V is TRBV11-2 and J is TRBJ2-5; D remains ambiguous. Trimming took 6 bases from V and 1 from J, leaving 15 bases between them. Germline lookup yields CDR1 SGHAT and CDR2 FQNNGV. The CDR3 runs 15 residues. The CDR3 spells CASSPPRNLQETQYF. The CDR3 DNA reads as TGTGCCAGCAGTCCCCCCAGGAATCTCCAAGAGACCCAGTACTTC.

This clonotype was seen only a few times. The chain joins TRBV27 to TRBJ2-3; maybe TRBD2 (6 bases). Germline V gives CDR1 MNHEY, CDR2 SMNVEV (reference sequence). The CDR3 runs to 13 residues. The V end was cut by 4 bases, the J end by 2 bases, with 7 bases between. As DNA, the CDR3 is TGTGCCAGCAGTTGGGAGGTCACAGATACGCAGTATTTT. As protein: CASSWEVTDTQYF.

This clonotype was counted between two and nine times. This chain joins TRBV6-1 and TRBJ1-1; 7 bases map to TRBD1. The CDR3 extends over 12 amino acids. J lost 5 bases, V lost 9 bases, and 6 bases had no gene match. CDR1 MNHNS and CDR2 SASEGT come from the germline V gene. The CDR3 nucleotides read TGTGCCAGTACAGGGGAGGGGACTGAAGCTTTCTTT. It translates to CASTGEGTEAFF.

This clonotype was seen only a few times. The J gene is TRBJ2-1, the V gene TRBV7-9; the D call may be TRBD1 or TRBD2 (5 bases each). CDR1 is SEHNR and CDR2 is FQNEAQ in the germline V gene (reference sequence). V shed 7 bases and J shed 2 bases, with 24 bases lying between them. The CDR3 is 18 residues long. CDR3 DNA sequence: TGTGCCAGCACCCCAGGGCGGACCATAGCGCAAGCCTACAATGAGCAGTTCTTC. This sequence encodes CASTPGRTIAQAYNEQFF.

This chain connects TRBV7-2 to TRBJ1-1; no reliable D call. The CDR3 is made up of 14 amino acids. Per germline, CDR1 SGHTA and CDR2 FQGNSA. The ends were cut back, 1 base at V and 5 bases at J, with 11 bases in the middle. In DNA, the CDR3 is TGTGCCAGCAGCTTAGGCGGGATTTGGACTGAAGCTTTCTTT. It codes for CASSLGGIWTEAFF.

This clonotype turned up a few times. This rearrangement joins TRBV5-1 to TRBJ2-2, with TRBD2 matching over 7 bases. The germline V gene encodes CDR1 SGHRS and CDR2 YFSETQ. CDR3 length: 18 residues. V lost 0 bases to trimming and J lost 0 bases; unmatched junction nucleotides: 8. The CDR3 DNA reads TGCGCCAGCAGCTTGGGCGGGAGAAGCCCAGCGAACACCGGGGAGCTGTTTTTT. This gives the protein CASSLGGRSPANTGELFF. Full variable domain (outside the CDR3, taken from reference TRBV5-1 and TRBJ2-2): KAGVTQTPRYLIKTRGQQVTLSCSPISGHRSVSWYQQTPGQGLQFLFEYFSETQRNKGNFPGRFSGRQFSNSRSEMNVSTLELGDSALYLCASSLGGRSPANTGELFFGEGSRLTVL.

The table lists this clonotype with many counts. The chain combines TRBV11-2 with TRBJ1-2; D call uncertain. Germline CDR1 and CDR2: SGHAT and FQNNGV. V was shortened by 0 bases and J by 4 bases, with 6 bases between the two germline ends. The CDR3 is 13 amino acids. The CDR3 loop reads CASSLDRIYGYTF. CDR3 sequence (DNA): TGTGCCAGCAGCTTAGACAGGATCTATGGCTACACCTTC.

The V and J genes are TRBV30 and TRBJ2-4; 7 bases match TRBD2. The CDR3 is 14 residues long. The germline gives CDR1 GTSNPN, CDR2 SVGIG (reference sequence). V was pared by 7 bases and J by 2 bases, with 8 bases of the junction left unmatched. The CDR3 DNA follows: TGTGCCTCCGCGACTAGCTCGTCCAAAAACATTCAGTACTTC. Translating it yields CASATSSSKNIQYF.

The sample holds a few counts of this clonotype. The rearrangement joins TRBV12-3 or TRBV12-4 to TRBJ2-7; 7 bases match TRBD1. The CDR3 has 13 residues. The junction had 7 bases not matched to a gene; V was cut back by 8 bases and J by 3 bases. CDR3 protein: CASARQGNYEQYF. The CDR3 DNA is TGTGCCAGCGCTCGACAGGGCAACTACGAGCAGTACTTC.

This clonotype was picked up a small number of times. CDR3: CASSPFIDEQFF. As DNA, the CDR3 is TGTGCCAGCAGCCCCTTCATAGATGAGCAGTTCTTC. V gene TRBV14 combines with J gene TRBJ2-1; no firm D call. The V end was cut by 4 bases, the J end by 8 bases, with 9 bases between. Germline V lookup: CDR1 SGHDN, CDR2 FVKESK. This CDR3 comprises 12 residues.

This clonotype has ten or more counts. This sequence joins TRBV6-1 and TRBJ1-1; 9 nucleotides agree with TRBD1. CDR1 and CDR2 from the germline V gene are MNHNS and SASEGT. V lost 5 bases and J lost 11; bases outside the gene matches: 15. This CDR3 region has 15 residues. CDR3 DNA: TGTGCCAGCAGTACATACCGGAACAGGGGGCGAGGCGCTTTCTTT. This gives the protein CASSTYRNRGRGAFF.

V gene TRBV28 combines with J gene TRBJ1-2; no definite D call. V was cut by 4 bases and J by 8 bases, with 14 bases left in between. Germline V lookup: CDR1 MDHEN, CDR2 SYDVKM. This CDR3 has 13 amino acids. The chain's CDR3 is CASSSPGQRGYTF. In DNA form, the CDR3 reads TGTGCCAGCAGTTCCCCGGGCCAACGCGGCTACACCTTC.

The sample holds many counts of this clonotype. This rearrangement joins TRBV28 to TRBJ2-4, with 9 bases aligning to TRBD1. CDR3 size: 15 residues. The V gene's germline CDR1 is MDHEN and CDR2 SYDVKM. The J segment lost 2 bases and the V segment lost 6 bases, leaving 5 bases of the junction unmatched. CDR3 sequence: CASRPNRGPKNIQYF. The CDR3 DNA is TGTGCCAGCAGACCCAACAGGGGGCCCAAAAACATTCAGTACTTC. The whole variable domain, remainder taken from reference TRBV28 and TRBJ2-4, is DVKVTQSSRYLVKRTGEKVFLECVQDMDHENMFWYRQDPGLGLRLIYFSYDVKMKEKGDIPEGYSVSREKKERFSLILESASTNQTSMYLCASRPNRGPKNIQYFGAGTRLSVL.

The rearrangement joins TRBV4-3 to TRBJ1-1; D remains unclear. From germline, CDR1 is LGHNA and CDR2 YSLEER. The CDR3 has 13 amino acids. The germline V and J ends were trimmed by 1 base and 7 bases, with 10 bases remaining between them. CDR3: CASSQARAVEAFF. The CDR3 bases are TGCGCCAGCAGCCAAGCCCGGGCCGTTGAAGCTTTCTTT.

This clonotype was seen a handful of times. The V call is TRBV5-1, the J call TRBJ1-1; maybe TRBD1 (6 bases). V was clipped by 2 bases and J by 5 bases, with 13 bases between them. The CDR3 loop spans 14 amino acids. Germline CDR1 is SGHRS and CDR2 is YFSETQ. For the CDR3, the DNA is TGCGCCAGCAGCTTCGCCGGCAGGGGAACTGAAGCTTTCTTT. Its protein is CASSFAGRGTEAFF.